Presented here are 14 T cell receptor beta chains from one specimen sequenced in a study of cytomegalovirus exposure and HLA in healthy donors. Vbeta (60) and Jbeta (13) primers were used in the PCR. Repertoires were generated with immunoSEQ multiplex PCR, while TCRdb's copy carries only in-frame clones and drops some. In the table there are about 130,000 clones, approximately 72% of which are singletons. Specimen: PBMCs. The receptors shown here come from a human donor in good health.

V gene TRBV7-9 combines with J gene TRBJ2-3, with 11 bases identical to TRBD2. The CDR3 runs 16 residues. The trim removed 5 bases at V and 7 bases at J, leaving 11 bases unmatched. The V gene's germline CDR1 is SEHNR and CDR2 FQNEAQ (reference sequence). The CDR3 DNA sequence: TGTGCCAGCAGCACAACCTTAGCGGGGGGGCCATATACGCAGTATTTT. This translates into CASSTTLAGGPYTQYF.

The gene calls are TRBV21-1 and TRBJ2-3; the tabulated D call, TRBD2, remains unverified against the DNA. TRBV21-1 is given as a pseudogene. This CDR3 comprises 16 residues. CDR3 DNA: TGTGCCAGCAGCCCCCCCGTGGGGACTAGCACAGATACGCAGTATTTT. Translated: CASSPPVGTSTDTQYF.

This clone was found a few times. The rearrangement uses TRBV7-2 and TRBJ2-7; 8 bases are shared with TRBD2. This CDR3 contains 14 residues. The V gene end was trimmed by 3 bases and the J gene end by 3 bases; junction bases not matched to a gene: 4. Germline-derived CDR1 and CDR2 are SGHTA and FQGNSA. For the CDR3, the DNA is TGTGCCAGCAGCTTCCGGGGGGGCATCTACGAGCAGTACTTC. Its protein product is CASSFRGGIYEQYF.

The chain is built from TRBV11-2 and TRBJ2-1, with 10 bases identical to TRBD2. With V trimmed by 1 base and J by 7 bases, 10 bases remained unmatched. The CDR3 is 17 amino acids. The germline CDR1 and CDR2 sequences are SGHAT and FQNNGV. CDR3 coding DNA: TGTGCCAGCAGCTTAGGGGTAGTAGCGGGGGGAGTAAATGAGCAGTTCTTC. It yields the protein CASSLGVVAGGVNEQFF.

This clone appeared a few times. The CDR3 DNA follows: TGTGCCAGTACCCTCGTCGACACCATATATTTT. It yields the protein CASTLVDTIYF. The genes are TRBV19 and TRBJ1-3; no clear D. Germline V gene data show CDR1 as LNHDA and CDR2 as SQIVND (reference sequence). V lost 7 bases, J lost 8 bases, and 9 bases lay in between. CDR3 length equals 11 residues.

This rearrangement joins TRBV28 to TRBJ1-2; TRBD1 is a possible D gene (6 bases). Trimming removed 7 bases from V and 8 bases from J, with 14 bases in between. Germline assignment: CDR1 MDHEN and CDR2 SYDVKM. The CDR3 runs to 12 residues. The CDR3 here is CASTLGGGGYTF. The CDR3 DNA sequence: TGTGCCAGCACCCTGGGTGGGGGCGGCTACACCTTC.

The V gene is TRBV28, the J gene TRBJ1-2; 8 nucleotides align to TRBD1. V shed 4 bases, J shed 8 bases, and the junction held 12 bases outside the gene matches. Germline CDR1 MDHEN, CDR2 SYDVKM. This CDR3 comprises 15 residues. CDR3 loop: CASSSGQGGVKGYTF. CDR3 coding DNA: TGTGCCAGCAGTTCCGGACAGGGTGGAGTAAAGGGCTACACCTTC.

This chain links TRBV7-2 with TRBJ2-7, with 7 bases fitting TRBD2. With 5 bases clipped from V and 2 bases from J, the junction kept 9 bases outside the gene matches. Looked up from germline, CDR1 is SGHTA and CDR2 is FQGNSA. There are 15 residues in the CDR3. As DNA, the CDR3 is TGTGCCAGCAGCCGCCTGGGGGGGAGCGCCTACGAGCAGTACTTC. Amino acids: CASSRLGGSAYEQYF. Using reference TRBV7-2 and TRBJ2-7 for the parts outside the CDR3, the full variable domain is GAGVSQSPSNKVTEKGKDVELRCDPISGHTALYWYRQSLGQGLEFLIYFQGNSAPDKSGLPSDRFSAERTGGSVSTLTIQRTQQEDSAVYLCASSRLGGSAYEQYFGPGTRLTVT.

CDR3 in amino acids: CASSVVGGLTSTDTQYF. In nucleotides, the CDR3 is TGTGCCAGCAGCGTAGTCGGTGGCTTGACTAGCACAGATACGCAGTATTTT. The rearrangement uses TRBV9 and TRBJ2-3; no definite D call. This CDR3 is built from 17 residues. The germline V gene has CDR1 SGDLS and CDR2 YYNGEE. The germline V and J ends were trimmed by 0 bases and 0 bases, with 14 bases remaining between them.

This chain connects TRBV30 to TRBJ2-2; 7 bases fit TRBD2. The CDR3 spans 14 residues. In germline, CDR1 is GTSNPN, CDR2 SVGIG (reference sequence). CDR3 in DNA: TGTGGATGTAGGCCGGGAGGTGGGACCGGGGAGCTGTTTTTT. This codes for CGCRPGGGTGELFF.

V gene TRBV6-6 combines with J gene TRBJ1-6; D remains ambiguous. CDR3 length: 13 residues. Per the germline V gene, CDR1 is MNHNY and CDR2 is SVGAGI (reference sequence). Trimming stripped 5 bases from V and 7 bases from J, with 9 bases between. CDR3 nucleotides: TGTGCCAGCAGTCAGTTTATAAATTCACCCCTCCACTTT. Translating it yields CASSQFINSPLHF.

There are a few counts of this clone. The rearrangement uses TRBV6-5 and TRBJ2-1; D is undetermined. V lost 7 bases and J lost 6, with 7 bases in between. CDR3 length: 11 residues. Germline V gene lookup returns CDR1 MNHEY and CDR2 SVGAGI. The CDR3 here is CASTGSNEQFF. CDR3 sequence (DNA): TGTGCCAGCACCGGGTCCAATGAGCAGTTCTTC.

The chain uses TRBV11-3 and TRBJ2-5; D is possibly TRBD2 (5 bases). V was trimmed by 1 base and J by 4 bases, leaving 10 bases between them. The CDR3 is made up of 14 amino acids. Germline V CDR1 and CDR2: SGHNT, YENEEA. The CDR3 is CASSLGGSPETQYF. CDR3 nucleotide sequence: TGTGCCAGCAGCTTAGGTGGGAGCCCAGAGACCCAGTACTTC.

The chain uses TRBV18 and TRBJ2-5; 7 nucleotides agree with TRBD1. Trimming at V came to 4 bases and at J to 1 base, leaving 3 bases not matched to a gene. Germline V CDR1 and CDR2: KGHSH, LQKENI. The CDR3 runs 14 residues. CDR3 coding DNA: TGTGCCAGCTCACTAAACAGGGGCCAAGAGACCCAGTACTTC. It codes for CASSLNRGQETQYF.